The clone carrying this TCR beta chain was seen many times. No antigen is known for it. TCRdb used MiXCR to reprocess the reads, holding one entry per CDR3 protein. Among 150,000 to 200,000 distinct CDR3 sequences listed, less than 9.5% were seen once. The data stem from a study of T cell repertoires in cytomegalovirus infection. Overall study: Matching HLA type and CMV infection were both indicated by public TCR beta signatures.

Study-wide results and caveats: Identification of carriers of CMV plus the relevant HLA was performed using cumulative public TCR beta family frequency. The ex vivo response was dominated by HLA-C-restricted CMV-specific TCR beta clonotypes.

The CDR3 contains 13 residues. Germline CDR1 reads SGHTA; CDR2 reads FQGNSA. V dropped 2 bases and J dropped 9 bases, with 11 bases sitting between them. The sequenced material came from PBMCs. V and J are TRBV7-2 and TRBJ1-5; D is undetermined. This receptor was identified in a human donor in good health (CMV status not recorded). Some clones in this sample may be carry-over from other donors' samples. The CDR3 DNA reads TGTGCCAGCAGCTTAAAGCTCTGGGGGCCCCAGCATTTT. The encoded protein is CASSLKLWGPQHF. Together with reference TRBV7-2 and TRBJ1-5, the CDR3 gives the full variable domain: GAGVSQSPSNKVTEKGKDVELRCDPISGHTALYWYRQSLGQGLEFLIYFQGNSAPDKSGLPSDRFSAERTGGSVSTLTIQRTQQEDSAVYLCASSLKLWGPQHFGDGTRLSIL.